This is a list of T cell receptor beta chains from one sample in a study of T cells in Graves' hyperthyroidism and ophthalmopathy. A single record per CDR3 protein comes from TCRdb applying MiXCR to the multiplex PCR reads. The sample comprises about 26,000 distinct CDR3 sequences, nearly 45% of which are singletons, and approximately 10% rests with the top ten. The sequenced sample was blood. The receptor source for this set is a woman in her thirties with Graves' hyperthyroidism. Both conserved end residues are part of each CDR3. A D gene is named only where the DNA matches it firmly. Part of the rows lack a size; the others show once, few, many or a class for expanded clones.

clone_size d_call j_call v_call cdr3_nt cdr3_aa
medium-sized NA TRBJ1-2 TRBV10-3 TGTGCCATCCTTTCGGATCCGCAGATCTATGGCTACACCTTC CAILSDPQIYGYTF
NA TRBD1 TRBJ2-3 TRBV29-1 TGCAGCGTGGGACAGGGCCTGAGGGGCACAGATACGCAGTATTTT CSVGQGLRGTDTQYF
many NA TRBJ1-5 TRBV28 TGTGCCAGCAGTATCGCAGGGTTCGGCGGCAATCAGCCCCAGCATTTT CASSIAGFGGNQPQHF
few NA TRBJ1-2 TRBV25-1 TGTGCCAGCAGTTTCCTGGACGGGACTAACTATGGCTACACCTTC CASSFLDGTNYGYTF
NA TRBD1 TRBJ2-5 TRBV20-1 TGCAGTGCTAGACCGACAGGGTTAGAGACCCAGTACTTC CSARPTGLETQYF
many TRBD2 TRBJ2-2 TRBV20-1 TGCAGTGCTAGAGATCTGGGGACTAGCGGATCCGGGGAGCTGTTTTTT CSARDLGTSGSGELFF
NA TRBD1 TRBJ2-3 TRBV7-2 TGTGCCAGCAGCAACGGTCCAGGGGGCAGGGACAATGAGCAGTATTTT CASSNGPGGRDNEQYF
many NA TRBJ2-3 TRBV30 TGTGCCTGGTTACTGACTGAATCAGATACGCAGTATTTT CAWLLTESDTQYF
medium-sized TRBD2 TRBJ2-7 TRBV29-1 TGCAGCGCCGCCGGGGGGGGGCAATCCTTATACGAGCAGTACTTC CSAAGGGQSLYEQYF
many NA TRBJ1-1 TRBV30 TGTGCCTGGAGTGGGGAGTACACTGAAGCTTTCTTT CAWSGEYTEAFF
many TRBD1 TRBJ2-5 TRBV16 TGTGCCAGCAGCCAATATACTACAGGGGCGGAGACCCAGTACTTC CASSQYTTGAETQYF
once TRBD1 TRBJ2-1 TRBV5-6 TGCGCCAGCACTCGGGGCAGGGGGCTGCGCAATGAGCAGTTCTTC CASTRGRGLRNEQFF
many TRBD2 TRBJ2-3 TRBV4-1 TGCGCCAGCAGCCAACTAGCGGGAGGGCCAGATACGCAGTATTTT CASSQLAGGPDTQYF
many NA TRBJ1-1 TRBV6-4 TGTGCCAGCAGGGCGGTGCACCCGACCTTTGAAGCTTTCTTT CASRAVHPTFEAFF
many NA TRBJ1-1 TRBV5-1 TGCGCCAGCAGCTTGGACGGAGCCAACACTGAAGCTTTCTTT CASSLDGANTEAFF
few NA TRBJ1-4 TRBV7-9 TGTGCCAGCAGCTTAGACGGACAGTCTTATGAAAAACTGTTTTTT CASSLDGQSYEKLFF
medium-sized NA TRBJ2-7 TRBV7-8 TGTGCCAGCAGCTTTGGGGAGTTTCTTCGGGAGCAGTACTTC CASSFGEFLREQYF
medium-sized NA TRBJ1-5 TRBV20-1 TGCAGTGCTAGACGGGATAGCAATCAGCCCCAGCATTTT CSARRDSNQPQHF
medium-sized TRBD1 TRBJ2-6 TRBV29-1 TGCAGCGCCTTAGGGGGCGTTGGGGCCAACGTCCTGACTTTC CSALGGVGANVLTF
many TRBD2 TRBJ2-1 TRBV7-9 TGTGCCAGCAGCACCAATAGCGGGAGGGCCAAGTGGAATGAGCAGTTCTTC CASSTNSGRAKWNEQFF
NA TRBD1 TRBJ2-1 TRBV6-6 TGTGCCAGCAGTGCCCAGGGGACAGAGGCGCAGTTCTTC CASSAQGTEAQFF
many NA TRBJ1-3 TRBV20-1 TGCAGTGCTAAGCCGGGAATCTCTGGAAACACCATATATTTT CSAKPGISGNTIYF
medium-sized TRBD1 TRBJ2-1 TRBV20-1 TGCAGTGGGGGACAGCTATACAATGAGCAGTTCTTC CSGGQLYNEQFF
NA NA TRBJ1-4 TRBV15 TGTGCCACCAGCAGAGGAGGGGGAAGGGAAAAACTGTTTTTT CATSRGGGREKLFF
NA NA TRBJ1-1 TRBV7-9 NA CASSFYICSGMNTEAFF
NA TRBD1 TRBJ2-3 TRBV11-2 TGTGCCAGCAGCTCCGAACTCCGGACAGGGCAAGATACGCAGTATTTT CASSSELRTGQDTQYF
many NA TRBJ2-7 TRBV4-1 TGCGCCAGCAGCCAAGGACTAATGACCTACGAGCAGTACTTC CASSQGLMTYEQYF
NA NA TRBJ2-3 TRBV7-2 TGTGCCAGCAGCTCGCCTAGCAATACAATTAGCACAGATACGCAGTATTTT CASSSPSNTISTDTQYF
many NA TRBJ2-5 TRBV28 TGTGCCACCGTTAGGGGGGGCTCCCAAGAGACCCAGTACTTC CATVRGGSQETQYF
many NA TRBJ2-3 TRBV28 TGTGCCAGCAGTTGGGCCCAGGGAACAGATACGCAGTATTTT CASSWAQGTDTQYF
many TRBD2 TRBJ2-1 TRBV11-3 TGTGCCAGCAGCGGCCTAACTAGCGGGAGGGCGAATGAGCAGTTCTTC CASSGLTSGRANEQFF
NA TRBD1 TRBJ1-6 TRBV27 TGTGCCAGCAGTTTATGGGGTGCACGCTGGGTGACAGGGGGTTATTCACCCCTCCACTTT CASSLWGARWVTGGYSPLHF
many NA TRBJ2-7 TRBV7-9 TGTGCCAGCAGCCCCGGGGAGGGGGCGCGGTACGAGCAGTACTTC CASSPGEGARYEQYF
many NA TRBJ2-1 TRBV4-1 TGCGCCAGCAGCCATCCGAGGCGGCTAGCGCACAACTCAACCTGGAATGAGCAGTTCTTC CASSHPRRLAHNSTWNEQFF
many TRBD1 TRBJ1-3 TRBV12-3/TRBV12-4 TGTGCCAGCAGTTCCTGGGACAGTGGAAACACCATATATTTT CASSSWDSGNTIYF
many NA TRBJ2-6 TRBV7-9 TGTGCCAGCGACACATTCTCTGGGGCCAACGTCCTGACTTTC CASDTFSGANVLTF
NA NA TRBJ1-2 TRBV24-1 TGTGCCACCTCCACCCCGGCGAGCGGCTACACCTTC CATSTPASGYTF
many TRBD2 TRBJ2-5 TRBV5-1 TGCGCCAGCAGCTTGGCCCTAGCGGGAGGGCAAGAGACCCAGTACTTC CASSLALAGGQETQYF
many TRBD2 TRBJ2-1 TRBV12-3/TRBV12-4 TGTGCCAGCAGTGAACGGACTAGCGGGAGACACAATGAGCAGTTCTTC CASSERTSGRHNEQFF
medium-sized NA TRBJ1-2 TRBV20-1 TGCAGTGCTAGAGGCTACACCTTC CSARGYTF